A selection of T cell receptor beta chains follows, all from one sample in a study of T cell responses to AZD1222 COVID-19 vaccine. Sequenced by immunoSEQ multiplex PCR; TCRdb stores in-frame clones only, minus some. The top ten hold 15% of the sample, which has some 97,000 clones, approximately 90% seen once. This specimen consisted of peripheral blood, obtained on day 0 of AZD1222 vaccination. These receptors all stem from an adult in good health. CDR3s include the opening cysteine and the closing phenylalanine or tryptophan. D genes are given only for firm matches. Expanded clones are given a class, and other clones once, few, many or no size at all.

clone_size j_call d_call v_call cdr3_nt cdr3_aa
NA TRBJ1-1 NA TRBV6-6 TGTGCCAGCAGTCAACTGACAGAGAACACTGAAGCTTTCTTT CASSQLTENTEAFF
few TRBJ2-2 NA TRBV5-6 TGTGCCAGCAGCTTGGCCGGGGGGCTGGAGCTGTTTTTT CASSLAGGLELFF
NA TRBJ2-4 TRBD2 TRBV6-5 TGTGCCAGCAGCTGGACTAGCGGAAACATTCAGTACTTC CASSWTSGNIQYF
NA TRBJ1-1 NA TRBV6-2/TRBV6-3 TGTGCCAGCACCCCACCTGGGAACACTGAAGCTTTCTTT CASTPPGNTEAFF
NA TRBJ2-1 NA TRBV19 TGTGCCAGTAGTATAGCCCCAGCAACTCCCTACAATGAGCAGTTCTTC CASSIAPATPYNEQFF
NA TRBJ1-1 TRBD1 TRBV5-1 TGCGCCAGCAGCTTGGTCAGGGGGCAAGCGGTAACTGAAGCTTTCTTT CASSLVRGQAVTEAFF
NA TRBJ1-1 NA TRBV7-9 TGTGCCAGCAGCGCATCGGGACATTACACTGAAGCTTTCTTT CASSASGHYTEAFF
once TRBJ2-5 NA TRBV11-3 TGTGCCAGCAGCCCCGGGTTACGGGAGACCCAGTACTTC CASSPGLRETQYF
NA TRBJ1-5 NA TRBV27 TGTGCCAGCGCAGCGACAAAATGGTGGGGGGAAGATCAGCCCCAGCATTTT CASAATKWWGEDQPQHF
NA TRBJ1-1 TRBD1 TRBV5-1 TGCGCCAGCAGCGCGGACAGGGTGAACACTGAAGCTTTCTTT CASSADRVNTEAFF
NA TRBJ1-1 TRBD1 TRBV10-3 TGTGCCATCAGTGCGGGACAGGCCCTAAGGGGGACTGAAGCTTTCTTT CAISAGQALRGTEAFF
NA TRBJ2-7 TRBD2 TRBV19 TGTGCCAGTAGCCCCTCCGGGACTAACTACGAGCAGTACTTC CASSPSGTNYEQYF
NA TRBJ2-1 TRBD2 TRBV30 TGTGCCTGGAGTCAAGCGGGACTTAGTGAGCAGTTCTTC CAWSQAGLSEQFF
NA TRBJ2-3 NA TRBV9 TGTGCCAGCAGCGTTGGACCCTCTAGCACAGATACGCAGTATTTT CASSVGPSSTDTQYF
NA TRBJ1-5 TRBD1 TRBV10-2 TGCGCCAGCAGTGAGGGGACAGGGAGGTCTACAAATCAGCCCCAGCATTTT CASSEGTGRSTNQPQHF
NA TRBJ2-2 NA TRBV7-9 TGTGCCAGCAGCATTGCCGGGACCTCCGACACCGGGGAGCTGTTTTTT CASSIAGTSDTGELFF
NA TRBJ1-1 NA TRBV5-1 TGCGCCAGCAGCTCAGCCGTGAACACTGAAGCTTTCTTT CASSSAVNTEAFF
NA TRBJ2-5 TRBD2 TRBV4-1 TGCGCCAGCAGCCAAGTATCTAGCGGGGGGTCCCAAGAGACCCAGTACTTC CASSQVSSGGSQETQYF
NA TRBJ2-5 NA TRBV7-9 TGTGCCAGCAGCGGGGGGCTCCCCGAGGAGACCCAGTACTTC CASSGGLPEETQYF
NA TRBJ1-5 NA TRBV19 TGTGCCAGTAGTTTATACGAGGGTTCCCATCAGCCCCAGCATTTT CASSLYEGSHQPQHF
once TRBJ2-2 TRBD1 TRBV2 TGTGCCAGCAAAGGGACAGGGCCGACCACCGGGGAGCTGTTTTTT CASKGTGPTTGELFF
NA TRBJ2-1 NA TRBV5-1 TGCGCCAGCAGCTCTCAACCGGGACCGCGTCACAATGAGCAGTTCTTC CASSSQPGPRHNEQFF
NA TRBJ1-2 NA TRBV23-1 TGCGCCAGCAGTCACCCACTAGGGAGCTTTAACTATGGCTACACCTTC CASSHPLGSFNYGYTF
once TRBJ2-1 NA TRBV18 TGTGCCAGCTCACCACGGGGGACCGTCCGGAGGGAGCAGTTCTTC CASSPRGTVRREQFF
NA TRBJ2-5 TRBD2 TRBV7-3 TGTGCCAGCACCACCCCGCTAGCGGGGGGTCAAGAGACCCAGTACTTC CASTTPLAGGQETQYF
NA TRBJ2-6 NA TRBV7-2 TGTGCCAGCAGCTTACCTACAGGGGGGGGCATTGGCGTCCTGACTTTC CASSLPTGGGIGVLTF
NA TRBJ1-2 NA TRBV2 TGTGCCAGCAAGTTCGCCACGGCTGTGCCCTTC CASKFATAVPF
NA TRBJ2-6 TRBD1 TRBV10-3 TGTGCCATCAGCGGACAGGGAGGAAGCCCTGGGGCCAACGTCCTGACTTTC CAISGQGGSPGANVLTF
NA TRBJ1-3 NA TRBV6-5 TGTGCCAGCGGCTCAGGGCCCGGAAACACCATATATTTT CASGSGPGNTIYF
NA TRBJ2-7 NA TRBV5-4 TGTGCCAGCAGCTTCGGCCTGAGCTACGAGCAGTACTTC CASSFGLSYEQYF